Sequencing of this TCR beta chain was carried out in a study of graft-versus-host responses after intestinal transplantation. CDR1 is SGHNT and CDR2 is YYREEE in the germline V gene (reference sequence). The CDR3 runs 14 residues. Unmatched junction bases numbered 2, after V lost 0 bases and J lost 4 bases. The table lists this clone with a count of one. Produced via immunoSEQ multiplex PCR; TCRdb's table is partial and in-frame only. This sample has about 39,000 clones, with nearly 90% found just once. The chain recombines TRBV5-4 with TRBJ2-5; TRBD2 matches 8 bases. The sample here was PBMCs, taken about nine months after transplant. The TCR was taken from a human patient who received an intestinal transplant, so some T cells may come from the graft donor. The CDR3, as DNA: TGTGCCAGCAGCTTGGCGGGGGGGGGAGAGACCCAGTACTTC. Translating it yields CASSLAGGGETQYF.